This T cell receptor beta chain was captured by sequencing in a study of siplizumab effects on memory and regulatory T cells. Whole-study results and caveats: Significantly reduced by siplizumab was the cumulative frequency of alloreactive sequences, namely those traceable to unstimulated CD4+ memory cells. An assignable phenotype, naive or memory, was missing from roughly 86-96% of proliferating CD4+ or CD8+ clones.

Measured with immunoSEQ multiplex PCR; TCRdb has only the in-frame clones, and not every one. The sample lists tens of thousands of clones, 80% to 90% occurring once. V lost 6 bases and J 6 bases, leaving 11 bases between the germline ends. The CDR3 has 11 amino acids. Germline V lookup: CDR1 DFQATT, CDR2 SNEGSKA (reference sequence). As concerns this clone: Its matching antigen is unknown.

Unstimulated TEMRA, naive, memory and effector memory subsets were sequenced in a few donor pairs. The clonotype was recovered from a human donor in good health. Material: naive CD4+ T cells sorted from blood. The chain recombines TRBV20-1 with TRBJ1-2; D is possibly TRBD1 (6 bases). Here the CDR3 DNA reads TGCAGTGCCCAGACAGGCAATGGCTACACCTTC. It encodes CSAQTGNGYTF.